This TCR beta chain was obtained from a study of intratumoral heterogeneity in liver cancer. In terms of the full investigation: Across the full roughly 14-patient cohort, most patients were male and a median age of about 61 years was recorded. The full cohort included 71 multiregional samples from around 14 HCC patients, consisting of fewer than 55 tumoral regions and some 20 adjacent nontumoral regions. To investigate intratumor heterogeneity, the study integrated RNA-seq, DNA sequencing, TCR-seq and SNP array data drawn from multiple regions of hepatocellular carcinoma specimens.

The H label marked samples taken from distinct, geographically separated regions of the hepatocellular carcinoma nodule. Every patient had early-stage hepatocellular carcinoma and received no therapy prior to surgical resection. The sampled areas showed no macroscopic signs of necrosis or hemorrhage. Multiple regions from a couple of patients were subjected to TCR sequencing (ImmunoSeq). Each frozen resection tissue sample was taken at least 1 cm away from every other sample. The DNeasy blood and tissue kit was used to extract genomic DNA from bulk tissue. Reading the germline V gene gives CDR1 MNHNS and CDR2 SASEGT. The CDR3 goes from the cysteine to the valine over 15 residues. Of the read, only the CDR3 DNA is kept; its 45 bases are in frame from base 1. Deletion took 0 bases off V and 3 bases off J, with a span of 12 bases between the germline ends. General study outcomes and caveats: In every sequenced patient, tumor region b showed significantly fewer unique T-cell clonal expansions than tumor region a. TCR sequencing was reported to confirm the RNA-seq-based estimates of regional differences in tumor-infiltrating lymphocyte burden. No significant difference in overall T cell clonality was found between tumor regions within either sequenced patient. The authors noted a relatively low number of patients and under-sampled tumor-infiltrating lymphocyte representation as limitations.

TCR beta chain CDR3 regions were sequenced from genomic DNA using the immunoSEQ assay. Rearranged VDJ segments were amplified with primers that anneal to V and J segments. The authors' pipeline ran thus. The ImmunoSeq Analyzer software was used to compute clonality and richness metrics. Clones with differential abundance between regions were identified with Fisher's exact test combined with a beta-binomial method for additional stringency. TCRdb limited this immuneACCESS table to in-frame rearrangements with V and J called. A share of clones is missing; checked studies link under half to unresolved V genes, and the rest is unexplained. That table is the source of V, J and clone size, and D and trimming were worked out from the DNA. The sample includes some 4,000 clones, with roughly 45% observed a single time. The ten largest clones represent around 24% of the sample. This clone has a handful of counts. This receptor's antigen is unknown. Base quality data are lacking; no much larger clone is found one base away.

The V and J segments used are TRBV6-1 and TRBJ2-7; the D region may be TRBD1 or TRBD2, each matching 5 bases equally. This clonotype originated in a man aged 65 to 85 with hepatocellular carcinoma. The input for sequencing was tumor tissue, taken before any cancer treatment. The DNA sequence is TGTGCCAGCAGTGAAGCGCTTTGGGGGTTCTACGAGCAGTACGTC. It encodes CASSEALWGFYEQYV.